This record covers a single TCR beta chain. This table comes from immunoSEQ multiplex PCR, and its TCRdb copy is limited to in-frame clones, with some not included. The sample contains approximately 180,000 clones, 75% to 90% of which appear only once. CDR1 and CDR2 (germline): SGHRS, YFSETQ. V lost 4 bases to trimming and J lost 7 bases; unmatched junction nucleotides: 7. The length of the CDR3 is 14 residues. This entry is derived from a study of blood T cell repertoires in COVID-19. The genes are TRBV5-1 and TRBJ2-7, with TRBD2 identical over 11 bases. Source material: peripheral blood. This TCR derives from a human donor with active or convalescent COVID-19. The donor label of this sample is uncertain. The DNA of the CDR3 is TGCGCCAGCAGCGCTAGCGGGGGGTTCAGGGAGCAGTACTTC. It yields the protein CASSASGGFREQYF.